One TCR beta chain is described in this entry. A single record per CDR3 protein comes from TCRdb applying MiXCR to the RT-PCR reads. The sample has about a million distinct CDR3 sequences; roughly 18% are singletons. The CDR3 covers 14 residues. Trimming removed 5 bases from V and 5 bases from J, with 16 bases in between. Germline CDR1 reads SGHRS; CDR2 reads YFSETQ. The data are from a study of patients and donors after allogeneic stem cell transplantation. The V gene is TRBV5-1, the J gene TRBJ2-5, with D unclear. The sequencing input was blood, either unsorted or a sorted T cell fraction (not recorded which). The source of this sequence is a human donor who was either an allogeneic HSCT recipient or a stem cell or donor lymphocyte infusion donor (not recorded which). It is not recorded whose cells these are; they may come from a transplant donor. The DNA for the CDR3 is TGCGCCAGCAGTCGTGGACCCAACCGGGAGACCCAGTACTTC. It is translated as CASSRGPNRETQYF. Filled out from reference TRBV5-1 and TRBJ2-5, the complete variable domain reads KAGVTQTPRYLIKTRGQQVTLSCSPISGHRSVSWYQQTPGQGLQFLFEYFSETQRNKGNFPGRFSGRQFSNSRSEMNVSTLELGDSALYLCASSRGPNRETQYFGPGTRLLVL.